One sample yielded the 21 T cell receptor beta chains listed below, sequenced in a study of T cells in localized non-small cell lung cancer. Profiling relied on immunoSEQ multiplex PCR, and the TCRdb table lists in-frame clones only, not all of them. The sample has some 130,000 clones, 70% to 90% seen once; the top ten hold approximately 1.5%. This specimen was peripheral blood, taken before any cancer treatment. The receptors originated from a female donor at least 60 years old with stage I lung adenocarcinoma.

The chain combines TRBV28 with TRBJ2-1; D remains ambiguous. With 2 bases removed from V and 6 bases from J, the gap between germline ends came to 11 bases. Germline V gene sequence: CDR1 MDHEN, CDR2 SYDVKM. The CDR3 has 14 residues. In DNA form, the CDR3 reads TGTGCCAGCAGTTTAATCGGCTACTCCAATGAGCAGTTCTTC. Amino acids: CASSLIGYSNEQFF.

CDR3 loop: CASSSSPSTGERPQHF. For the CDR3, the DNA is TGTGCCAGCAGTTCCTCGCCTTCGACAGGTGAGAGGCCCCAGCATTTT. The chain links TRBV6-5 to TRBJ1-5, with D possibly being TRBD1 (6 bases). Germline CDR1 MNHEY, CDR2 SVGAGI. The CDR3 covers 16 residues. V lost 4 bases and J lost 9, with 22 bases in between.

The chain is built from TRBV30 and TRBJ1-2; D is possibly TRBD1 (6 bases). The CDR3 is 15 residues long. V lost 1 base and J 4 bases, leaving 16 bases between the germline ends. Germline CDR1 is GTSNPN and CDR2 is SVGIG (reference sequence). The CDR3 here is CAWSAGPAGVYGYTF. The CDR3 region has the DNA TGTGCCTGGAGTGCAGGTCCCGCAGGGGTCTATGGCTACACCTTC.

The chain combines TRBV6-6 with TRBJ2-7, with 8 bases aligning to TRBD2. Germline V gene sequence: CDR1 MNHNY, CDR2 SVGAGI (reference sequence). The CDR3 is 16 residues long. V shed 5 bases, J shed 1 base, and the junction held 10 bases outside the gene matches. The CDR3 nucleotides are TGTGCCAGCAGTGGAACCTATGGCGGGAGGTCCTACGAGCAGTACTTC. Amino acids: CASSGTYGGRSYEQYF.

The rearrangement joins TRBV6-5 to TRBJ1-2, with 7 nucleotides matching TRBD1. CDR1 is MNHEY and CDR2 is SVGAGI in the germline V gene. With 6 bases clipped from V and 4 bases from J, the junction kept 5 bases outside the gene matches. The CDR3 loop spans 13 amino acids. CDR3 region: CASSYGDSYGYTF. As DNA, the CDR3 is TGTGCCAGCAGCTACGGGGACAGCTATGGCTACACCTTC.

V and J are TRBV14 and TRBJ2-5; D might be TRBD2 (6 bases). Trimming removed 1 base at V and 4 bases at J, with 10 bases between. In germline, CDR1 is SGHDN, CDR2 FVKESK. The CDR3 loop spans 14 amino acids. CDR3 DNA: TGTGCCAGCAGCCAAGGGACCGGGGGAGAGACCCAGTACTTC. Translated: CASSQGTGGETQYF.

The chain uses TRBV28 and TRBJ1-4; 7 nucleotides agree with TRBD1. Losses at the gene ends were 2 bases for V and 8 bases for J; bases not matched to a gene: 5. Germline V lookup: CDR1 MDHEN, CDR2 SYDVKM. The CDR3 is 14 residues long. The CDR3 loop reads CASSLGRGGEKLFF. CDR3 coding DNA: TGTGCCAGCAGTTTAGGCAGGGGGGGCGAAAAACTGTTTTTT.

The genes are TRBV6-5 and TRBJ2-1, with 7 bases lining up with TRBD1. The J segment lost 7 bases and the V segment lost 7 bases, leaving 7 bases of the junction unmatched. Germline V gene sequence: CDR1 MNHEY, CDR2 SVGAGI. The CDR3 is 13 amino acids. CDR3 nucleotide sequence: TGTGCCAGCACAGAGGGGGCGTTGAATGAGCAGTTCTTC. As protein: CASTEGALNEQFF.

This sequence joins TRBV2 and TRBJ2-5, with 9 bases identical to TRBD1. Per the germline V gene, CDR1 is SNHLY and CDR2 is FYNNEI. CDR3 size: 15 residues. V was pared by 6 bases and J by 4 bases, with 9 bases of the junction left unmatched. The CDR3 is CASRAGTGYGETQYF. The CDR3 nucleotides are TGTGCCAGCAGGGCCGGGACAGGGTATGGAGAGACCCAGTACTTC.

J is TRBJ1-5 and V is TRBV10-2; 8 bases match TRBD1. The CDR3 is 14 residues long. V trimming: 0 bases; J trimming: 16 bases; junction bases outside the gene matches: 11. Germline CDR1 reads WSHSY; CDR2 reads SAAADI. CDR3 sequence: CASSESMDRADRHF. Written as DNA, the CDR3 is TGCGCCAGCAGTGAGTCGATGGACAGGGCCGACCGTCATTTT.

The V gene is TRBV7-9, the J gene TRBJ2-1, with D possibly matching TRBD1 (5 bases). The V gene lost 1 base and the J gene lost 13 bases, with 17 bases spanning the gap. Germline-derived CDR1 and CDR2 are SEHNR and FQNEAQ (reference sequence). CDR3 length equals 14 residues. The CDR3 DNA reads as TGTGCCAGCAGCTTAGTACCCCCTCAGGGAAGCCAGTTCTTC. Residues: CASSLVPPQGSQFF. Complete variable domain (other parts from reference TRBV7-9 and TRBJ2-1): DTGVSQNPRHKITKRGQNVTFRCDPISEHNRLYWYRQTLGQGPEFLTYFQNEAQLEKSRLLSDRFSAERPKGSFSTLEIQRTEQGDSAMYLCASSLVPPQGSQFFGPGTRLTVL.

The V call is TRBV13, the J call TRBJ2-3; the D is unclear. V was pared by 6 bases and J by 0 bases, with 4 bases between. The CDR3 covers 12 residues. Germline CDR1 reads PRHDT; CDR2 reads FYEKMQ (reference sequence). The CDR3 loop reads CASSTSTDTQYF. The CDR3 DNA reads as TGTGCCAGCAGTACGAGCACAGATACGCAGTATTTT.

This clone was found once. The chain links TRBV6-1 to TRBJ2-1, with D perhaps TRBD2 (6 bases). Deletions cut 10 bases from V and 9 bases from J, with 19 bases between. This CDR3 has 13 amino acids. Germline lookup yields CDR1 MNHNS and CDR2 SASEGT. The CDR3 loop reads CATQARAGSEQFF. The DNA for the CDR3 is TGTGCCACCCAGGCCAGGGCCGGGAGTGAGCAGTTCTTC.

This chain links TRBV30 with TRBJ2-3; D not resolved. This CDR3 comprises 14 residues. V dropped 8 bases and J dropped 0 bases, with 15 bases sitting between them. The germline V gene encodes CDR1 GTSNPN and CDR2 SVGIG (reference sequence). As DNA, the CDR3 is TGTGCCCGACGCTCTGATACTAGCACAGATACGCAGTATTTT. Protein: CARRSDTSTDTQYF. Full variable domain (missing parts from reference TRBV30 and TRBJ2-3): SQTIHQWPATLVQPVGSPLSLECTVEGTSNPNLYWYRQAAGRGLQLLFYSVGIGQISSEVPQNLSASRPQDRQFILSSKKLLLSDSGFYLCARRSDTSTDTQYFGPGTRLTVL.

Points on this clone: Within the sample, other DNA sequences also encode this same CDR3. This sequence joins TRBV7-2 and TRBJ2-7, with D tentatively TRBD2 (6 bases). The CDR3 sequence is 14 residues long. The V gene's germline CDR1 is SGHTA and CDR2 FQGNSA. V lost 1 base and J 0 bases, leaving 7 bases between the germline ends. The CDR3 loop is CASSLGRGSYEQYF. DNA of the CDR3: TGTGCCAGCAGCTTAGGGCGGGGCTCCTACGAGCAGTACTTC.

The chain recombines TRBV15 with TRBJ1-5, with 10 bases matching TRBD1. Germline CDR1 reads LNHNV; CDR2 reads YYDKDF (reference sequence). The CDR3 spans 16 residues. After removal of 1 base from V and 3 bases from J, the junction contained 3 bases not matched to a gene. The CDR3 sequence is CATSRVGQGLNQPQHF. The CDR3 DNA sequence: TGTGCCACCAGCAGAGTGGGACAGGGGCTCAATCAGCCCCAGCATTTT. The full variable domain, its missing parts supplied by reference TRBV15 and TRBJ1-5, is DAMVIQNPRYQVTQFGKPVTLSCSQTLNHNVMYWYQQKSSQAPKLLFHYYDKDFNNEADTPDNFQSRRPNTSFCFLDIRSPGLGDTAMYLCATSRVGQGLNQPQHFGDGTRLSIL.

The chain combines TRBV30 with TRBJ1-5, with TRBD1 matching over 7 bases. The V gene's germline CDR1 is GTSNPN and CDR2 SVGIG (reference sequence). Losses at the gene ends were 4 bases for V and 5 bases for J; bases not matched to a gene: 11. The CDR3 extends over 15 amino acids. The CDR3 DNA reads TGTGCCTGGACCAGACAGGGAGGACCCCATCAGCCCCAGCATTTT. This sequence encodes CAWTRQGGPHQPQHF.

The chain uses TRBV7-8 and TRBJ2-7; unclear D gene. The CDR3 is made up of 12 amino acids. V was shortened by 4 bases and J by 0 bases, with 4 bases between the two germline ends. Germline V CDR1 and CDR2: SGHVS, FQNEAQ. The CDR3 spells CASSSFSYEQYF. CDR3 nucleotides: TGTGCCAGCAGCTCATTCTCCTACGAGCAGTACTTC.

A single count supports this clone. The chain recombines TRBV19 with TRBJ2-7, with TRBD2 identical over 14 bases. The CDR3 runs 14 residues. The ends lost 6 bases at V and 6 bases at J; junction bases unmatched: 4. Germline values: CDR1 LNHDA, CDR2 SQIVND (reference sequence). DNA of the CDR3: TGTGCCAGTAGCCCGGGACTAGCGGGAGCCGAGCAGTACTTC. Translating it yields CASSPGLAGAEQYF.

This sequence joins TRBV7-6 and TRBJ1-5, with D tentatively TRBD1 (5 bases). The CDR3 consists of 14 residues. V lost 11 bases and J 4 bases, leaving 18 bases between the germline ends. CDR1 SGHVS and CDR2 FNYEAQ come from the germline V gene. DNA of the CDR3: TGTGCCCGAGGTCCAGGGAGAGGTAATCAGCCCCAGCATTTT. Amino acid sequence: CARGPGRGNQPQHF.

This clone was seen only once. The chain's CDR3 is CASSLSGRFTDTQYF. In nucleotides, the CDR3 is TGTGCCAGCAGTTTATCAGGCCGTTTCACAGATACGCAGTATTTT. The chain couples TRBV28 to TRBJ2-3, with D uncertain. Germline loops: CDR1 MDHEN, CDR2 SYDVKM. The CDR3 consists of 15 residues. V was pared by 1 base and J by 2 bases, with 10 bases between.